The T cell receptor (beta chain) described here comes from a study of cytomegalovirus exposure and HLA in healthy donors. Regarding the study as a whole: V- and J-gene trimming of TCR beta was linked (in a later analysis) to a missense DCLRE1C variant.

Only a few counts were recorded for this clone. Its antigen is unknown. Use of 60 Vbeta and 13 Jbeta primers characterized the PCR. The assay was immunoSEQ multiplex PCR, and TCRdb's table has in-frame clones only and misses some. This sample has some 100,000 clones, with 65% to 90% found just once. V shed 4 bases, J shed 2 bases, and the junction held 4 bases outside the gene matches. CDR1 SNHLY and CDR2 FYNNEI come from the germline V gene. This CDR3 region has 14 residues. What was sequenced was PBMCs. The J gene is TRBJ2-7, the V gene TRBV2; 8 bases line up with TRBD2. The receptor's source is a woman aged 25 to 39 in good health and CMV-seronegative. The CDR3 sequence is CASSGEAGAYEQYF. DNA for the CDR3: TGTGCCAGCAGTGGAGAAGCGGGGGCCTACGAGCAGTACTTC.